The 18 T cell receptor beta chains reported below all come from one sample, sequenced in a study of cytomegalovirus exposure and HLA in healthy donors. This table comes from immunoSEQ multiplex PCR, and its TCRdb copy is limited to in-frame clones, with some not included. The sample has 100,000 to 150,000 clones; about 85% are singletons. The sample taken for sequencing was PBMCs. These receptors were collected from a woman under 40 in good health and CMV-seronegative.

The chain carries TRBV30 and TRBJ2-4; TRBD2 matches 13 bases. J gave up 8 bases and V 3 bases, and 4 bases lay outside the gene matches. Germline CDR1 GTSNPN, CDR2 SVGIG (reference sequence). The CDR3 is 14 residues long. CDR3 nucleotide sequence: TGTGCCTGGAGCCCCGGACTAGCGGGGGACATTCAGTACTTC. Translation: CAWSPGLAGDIQYF.

This clone has a handful of counts. This chain joins TRBV7-9 and TRBJ1-2, with TRBD1 identical over 7 bases. V shed 1 base, J shed 5 bases, and the junction held 4 bases outside the gene matches. The CDR3 contains 14 residues. In germline, CDR1 is SEHNR, CDR2 FQNEAQ (reference sequence). This CDR3 reads CASSLGKGQYGYTF. CDR3 nucleotide sequence: TGTGCCAGCAGCTTAGGAAAGGGACAGTATGGCTACACCTTC.

CDR3 region: CASRGQVTYEQYF. The CDR3 DNA follows: TGTGCCAGTAGGGGACAGGTTACCTACGAGCAGTACTTC. The rearrangement joins TRBV19 to TRBJ2-7, with TRBD1 identical over 8 bases. The J segment lost 2 bases and the V segment lost 6 bases, leaving 3 bases of the junction unmatched. This CDR3 comprises 13 residues. Germline V gene sequence: CDR1 LNHDA, CDR2 SQIVND (reference sequence).

V is TRBV30 and J is TRBJ1-5, with 8 bases that match TRBD1. After removal of 0 bases from V and 4 bases from J, the junction contained 8 bases not matched to a gene. The germline V gene encodes CDR1 GTSNPN and CDR2 SVGIG (reference sequence). The CDR3 is 16 amino acids. The CDR3 coding sequence is TGTGCCTGGAGTGTATGGGGGACAGGCAGGAATCAGCCCCAGCATTTT. Encoded protein: CAWSVWGTGRNQPQHF.

This chain uses TRBV7-3 with TRBJ1-1, with 7 positions matching TRBD1. Germline CDR1 SGHTA, CDR2 FQGTGA. V shed 0 bases, J shed 1 base, and the junction held 2 bases outside the gene matches. The CDR3 totals 15 residues. The CDR3 region has the DNA TGTGCCAGCAGCTTAACACAGGGGCCGAACACTGAAGCTTTCTTT. Residues: CASSLTQGPNTEAFF.

The chain combines TRBV18 with TRBJ2-2; perhaps TRBD2 as D (5 bases). This CDR3 contains 15 residues. V was cut by 3 bases and J by 2 bases, with 10 bases left in between. Germline loops: CDR1 KGHSH, CDR2 LQKENI. This CDR3 reads CASSPLASNTGELFF. In nucleotides, the CDR3 is TGTGCCAGCTCACCTCTAGCCTCCAACACCGGGGAGCTGTTTTTT.

DNA of the CDR3: TGTGCCAGCAGACCTAGCGGGGGGTCCTACAATGAGCAGTTCTTC. Protein sequence: CASRPSGGSYNEQFF. V usage is TRBV11-2 and J usage is TRBJ2-1; 11 positions match TRBD2. Germline CDR1 and CDR2: SGHAT and FQNNGV. CDR3 length equals 15 residues. V trimming: 6 bases; J trimming: 1 base; junction bases outside the gene matches: 2.

The chain employs TRBV29-1 and TRBJ2-7, with D possibly matching TRBD2 (5 bases). V lost 1 base and J lost 6, with 13 bases in between. Germline V gives CDR1 SQVTM, CDR2 ANQGSEA. This CDR3 is built from 13 residues. CDR3 sequence: CSVEGGNPSEQYF. The CDR3 DNA is TGCAGCGTTGAAGGAGGGAACCCTTCCGAGCAGTACTTC.

V gene TRBV18 combines with J gene TRBJ1-4, with D possibly being TRBD1 (6 bases). The germline V gene encodes CDR1 KGHSH and CDR2 LQKENI. V was pared by 2 bases and J by 11 bases, with 9 bases between. CDR3 length: 12 amino acids. CDR3 sequence: CASSPTGLKLFF. DNA of the CDR3: TGTGCCAGCTCACCAACAGGGTTGAAACTGTTTTTT.

This clone was detected once. V and J are TRBV5-3 and TRBJ2-7; D perhaps matches TRBD2 (5 bases). TRBV5-3 is reported as an ORF; its role is uncertain. Trimming removed 0 bases at V and 3 bases at J, with 10 bases between. There are 14 residues in the CDR3. CDR3: CARSLGGLRYEQYF. CDR3 sequence (DNA): TGTGCCAGAAGCTTGGGTGGACTGCGCTACGAGCAGTACTTC.

The chain is built from TRBV6-5 and TRBJ1-2, with D maybe TRBD1 (5 bases). The germline gives CDR1 MNHEY, CDR2 SVGAGI. This CDR3 has 13 residues. Trimming removed 4 bases from V and 4 bases from J, with 10 bases in between. The CDR3 is CASSSRGIYGYTF. The CDR3 DNA follows: TGTGCCAGCAGTTCAAGGGGAATCTATGGCTACACCTTC.

This clone was detected once. V usage is TRBV7-9 and J usage is TRBJ2-7; TRBD2 aligns across 7 bases. With V trimmed by 5 bases and J by 3 bases, 7 bases remained unmatched. CDR3 length: 14 amino acids. Germline V gives CDR1 SEHNR, CDR2 FQNEAQ (reference sequence). The CDR3 spells CASSMTGGGYEQYF. CDR3 nucleotide sequence: TGTGCCAGCAGCATGACGGGCGGGGGCTACGAGCAGTACTTC.

This clone has just one count. The chain links TRBV11-2 to TRBJ2-7; D might be TRBD2 (6 bases). There are 14 residues in the CDR3. Germline lookup yields CDR1 SGHAT and CDR2 FQNNGV. V dropped 5 bases and J dropped 3 bases, with 14 bases sitting between them. The DNA for the CDR3 is TGTGCCAGCAGCCCGAGGGCCGGGGGCTACGAGCAGTACTTC. Its protein product is CASSPRAGGYEQYF.

The V and J genes are TRBV30 and TRBJ2-7, with 7 bases matching TRBD1. V lost 3 bases, J lost 2 bases, and 4 bases stayed unmatched. This CDR3 has 13 amino acids. From germline, CDR1 is GTSNPN and CDR2 SVGIG (reference sequence). The CDR3 nucleotides read TGTGCCTGGAGGAAGACAGGGACCTACGAGCAGTACTTC. It translates to CAWRKTGTYEQYF.

This chain uses TRBV18 with TRBJ2-7; D might be TRBD2 (5 bases). The CDR3 covers 14 residues. The V end lost 3 bases, the J end lost 2 bases, and 11 bases lay between the germline ends. Germline CDR1 is KGHSH and CDR2 is LQKENI. The CDR3 DNA reads TGTGCCAGCTCACCCCAGCTAGCAACCTACGAGCAGTACTTC. Protein product: CASSPQLATYEQYF.

In its sample, this clone is medium-sized. The chain has TRBV4-3 and TRBJ2-7; 7 bases are shared with TRBD2. The V segment lost 0 bases and the J segment 1 base; nucleotides outside the gene matches: 6. The CDR3 loop spans 16 amino acids. Germline values: CDR1 LGHNA, CDR2 YSLEER. Here the CDR3 reads CASSQDQGEGSYEQYF. CDR3 in DNA: TGCGCCAGCAGCCAAGATCAAGGGGAGGGTTCCTACGAGCAGTACTTC.

The rearrangement links TRBV6-1 to TRBJ2-1; perhaps TRBD1 as D (5 bases). The CDR3 sequence is 17 residues long. The V gene's germline CDR1 is MNHNS and CDR2 SASEGT. Trimming left V 1 base short and J 4 bases short, with 17 bases between. The CDR3 sequence is CASSEEGQNWGYNEQFF. DNA for the CDR3: TGTGCCAGCAGTGAAGAAGGACAAAACTGGGGTTACAATGAGCAGTTCTTC.

The CDR3 DNA is TGTGCCAGCAGCCCTACAGCGGGGGCGAACACCGGGGAGCTGTTTTTT. It specifies CASSPTAGANTGELFF. The chain couples TRBV7-9 to TRBJ2-2; the match to TRBD2 covers 8 bases. V gave up 5 bases and J gave up 0 bases; unmatched junction bases: 5. Germline lookup yields CDR1 SEHNR and CDR2 FQNEAQ (reference sequence). This CDR3 is built from 16 residues. Full variable domain (outside the CDR3, taken from reference TRBV7-9 and TRBJ2-2): DTGVSQNPRHKITKRGQNVTFRCDPISEHNRLYWYRQTLGQGPEFLTYFQNEAQLEKSRLLSDRFSAERPKGSFSTLEIQRTEQGDSAMYLCASSPTAGANTGELFFGEGSRLTVL.